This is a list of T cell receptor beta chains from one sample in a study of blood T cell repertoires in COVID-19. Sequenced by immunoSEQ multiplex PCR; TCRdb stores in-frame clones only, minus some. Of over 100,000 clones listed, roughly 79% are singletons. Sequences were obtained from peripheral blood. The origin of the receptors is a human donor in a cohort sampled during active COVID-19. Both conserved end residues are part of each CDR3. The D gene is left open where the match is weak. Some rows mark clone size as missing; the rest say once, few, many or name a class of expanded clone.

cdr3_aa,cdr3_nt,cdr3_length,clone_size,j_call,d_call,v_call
CASSLGGTGNSPLHF,TGTGCCAGCAGTTTAGGTGGGACAGGGAATTCACCCCTCCACTTT,15,.,TRBJ1-6,TRBD1,TRBV28
CASSESPLVDTQYF,TGTGCCAGCAGTGAAAGTCCTTTAGTGGATACGCAGTATTTT,14,once,TRBJ2-3,.,TRBV2
CATSRDGLVRQGDEKLFF,TGTGCCACCAGCAGAGATGGTCTGGTGCGTCAGGGTGATGAAAAACTGTTTTTT,18,.,TRBJ1-4,.,TRBV15
CAISGETETNYGYTF,TGTGCCATCAGCGGCGAGACGGAGACTAACTATGGCTACACCTTC,15,.,TRBJ1-2,.,TRBV10-3
CATSGGSGGPDTQYF,TGTGCCACCAGTGGAGGTAGCGGGGGCCCAGATACGCAGTATTTT,15,.,TRBJ2-3,TRBD2,TRBV24-1
CSASRGTYEQYF,TGCAGTGCTAGTAGGGGGACGTACGAGCAGTACTTC,12,once,TRBJ2-7,.,TRBV20-1
CASSQQENTEAFF,TGCGCCAGCAGCCAACAGGAGAACACTGAAGCTTTCTTT,13,.,TRBJ1-1,.,TRBV5-1
CASSLVTGDAFF,TGTGCCAGCAGCTTGGTGACGGGTGATGCTTTCTTT,12,once,TRBJ1-1,.,TRBV5-6
CASSGQATDTQYF,TGTGCCAGCAGTGGTCAGGCTACAGATACGCAGTATTTT,13,.,TRBJ2-3,.,TRBV2
CASSVEGSGRREQYF,TGTGCCAGCAGCGTAGAAGGTAGCGGGAGACGCGAGCAGTACTTC,15,once,TRBJ2-7,TRBD2,TRBV9
CASRRTGFYEQYF,TGTGCCAGCAGACGAACAGGGTTCTACGAGCAGTACTTC,13,.,TRBJ2-7,.,TRBV2